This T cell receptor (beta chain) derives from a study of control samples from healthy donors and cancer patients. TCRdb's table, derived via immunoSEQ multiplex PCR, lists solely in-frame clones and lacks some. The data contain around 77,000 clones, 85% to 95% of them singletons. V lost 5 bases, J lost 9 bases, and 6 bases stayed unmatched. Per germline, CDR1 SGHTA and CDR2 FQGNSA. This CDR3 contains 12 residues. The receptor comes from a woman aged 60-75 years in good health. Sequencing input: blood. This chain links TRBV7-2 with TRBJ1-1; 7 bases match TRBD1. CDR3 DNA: TGTGCCAGCAGCAGCGACAGGGTGCAAGCTTTCTTT. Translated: CASSSDRVQAFF.